The 26 T cell receptor beta chains in this list originate from one sample, sequenced in a study of beta chain features in type 1 diabetes. Expressed TCRB transcripts got sequenced, as all isolated RNA was reverse transcribed. Generated by immunoSEQ multiplex PCR, the TCRdb table keeps only in-frame clones and is missing some. The sample yields some 330,000 clones, about 11% seen once. Sequencing used naive CD4+ T cells from blood. These receptors all stem from a woman in her 30s in good health.

This chain uses TRBV27 with TRBJ1-4; 7 bases line up with TRBD1. Trimming at V came to 5 bases and at J to 0 bases, leaving 27 bases not matched to a gene. CDR1 is MNHEY, CDR2 SMNVEV, per germline (reference sequence). The CDR3 length is 23 residues. The CDR3 loop reads CASSHRPPGQATASPSTNEKLFF. For the CDR3, the DNA is TGTGCCAGCAGTCATAGGCCCCCCGGACAGGCGACGGCATCACCATCAACTAATGAAAAACTGTTTTTT.

The gene calls are TRBV19 and TRBJ2-3; 13 bases agree with TRBD2. CDR1 is LNHDA, CDR2 SQIVND, per germline (reference sequence). With 5 bases clipped from V and 4 bases from J, the junction kept 3 bases outside the gene matches. The length of the CDR3 is 15 residues. CDR3 sequence reads: CASSPTSGGPDTQYF. CDR3 DNA sequence: TGTGCCAGTAGTCCGACTAGCGGGGGGCCAGATACGCAGTATTTT. Full variable domain (outside the CDR3, taken from reference TRBV19 and TRBJ2-3): DGGITQSPKYLFRKEGQNVTLSCEQNLNHDAMYWYRQDPGQGLRLIYYSQIVNDFQKGDIAEGYSVSREKKESFPLTVTSAQKNPTAFYLCASSPTSGGPDTQYFGPGTRLTVL.

The chain joins TRBV18 to TRBJ1-2; tentatively, D is TRBD1 (5 bases). This CDR3 contains 16 residues. Germline V gene sequence: CDR1 KGHSH, CDR2 LQKENI. V was shortened by 1 base and J by 5 bases, with 17 bases between the two germline ends. CDR3 loop: CASSPRDSAGEYGYTF. The CDR3 nucleotides read TGTGCCAGCTCACCACGTGACAGTGCAGGCGAATATGGCTACACCTTC.

This rearrangement joins TRBV15 to TRBJ2-5; D call uncertain. V was pared by 0 bases and J by 0 bases, with 5 bases between. This CDR3 comprises 14 residues. Germline assignment: CDR1 LNHNV and CDR2 YYDKDF (reference sequence). CDR3 nucleotide sequence: TGTGCCACCAGCAGAGACAGGAACCAAGAGACCCAGTACTTC. Its translation is CATSRDRNQETQYF.

The chain carries TRBV14 and TRBJ2-1; 10 bases are a match to TRBD1. V dropped 4 bases and J dropped 8; count of bases not matched to a gene: 8. Germline V gives CDR1 SGHDN, CDR2 FVKESK. The CDR3 spans 15 residues. As DNA, the CDR3 is TGTGCCAGCAGCCGTCGACAGGGGGCGAGGGATGAGCAGTTCTTC. It codes for CASSRRQGARDEQFF.

The chain uses TRBV28 and TRBJ2-5, with D possibly TRBD1 on 6 matching bases. CDR3 length: 15 residues. Germline values: CDR1 MDHEN, CDR2 SYDVKM. The V and J ends lost 5 bases and 1 base respectively, with 14 bases between them. The CDR3: CASSGGQPTQETQYF. The CDR3, as DNA: TGTGCCAGCAGTGGCGGACAGCCAACCCAAGAGACCCAGTACTTC.

There are a few counts of this clone. V gene TRBV6-1 combines with J gene TRBJ1-1; 7 bases line up with TRBD1. The CDR3 totals 15 residues. In germline, CDR1 is MNHNS, CDR2 SASEGT. V shed 3 bases, J shed 1 base, and the junction held 5 bases outside the gene matches. The DNA of the CDR3 is TGTGCCAGCAGTGACTACGGACAGGAGAACACTGAAGCTTTCTTT. This translates into CASSDYGQENTEAFF.

The table lists this clone with a few counts. Distinct nucleotide sequences in the sample also encode this CDR3. This chain links TRBV28 with TRBJ1-2; D gene ambiguous. The V end was cut by 8 bases, the J end by 2 bases, with 6 bases between. The CDR3 consists of 11 residues. Germline CDR1 and CDR2: MDHEN and SYDVKM. The CDR3 DNA follows: TGTGCCAGCCGTCTAAACTATGGCTACACCTTC. This codes for CASRLNYGYTF.

The rearrangement uses TRBV30 and TRBJ1-5; D perhaps matches TRBD1 (5 bases). Germline-derived CDR1 and CDR2 are GTSNPN and SVGIG (reference sequence). This CDR3 contains 14 residues. The germline V and J ends were trimmed by 3 bases and 3 bases, with 12 bases remaining between them. The CDR3 DNA sequence: TGTGCCTGGAGCTTGGACATTCACAATCAGCCCCAGCATTTT. Translated: CAWSLDIHNQPQHF.

The chain uses TRBV5-4 and TRBJ2-1; perhaps TRBD1 as D (5 bases). CDR1 is SGHNT and CDR2 is YYREEE in the germline V gene (reference sequence). The CDR3 contains 14 residues. Trimming stripped 1 base from V and 6 bases from J, with 11 bases between. The DNA of the CDR3 is TGTGCCAGCAGCTTGTTGGGCAGGGTCAATGAGCAGTTCTTC. It translates to CASSLLGRVNEQFF.

V and J are TRBV4-3 and TRBJ2-1; TRBD2 matches at 7 bases. This CDR3 is 16 amino acids long. The V segment lost 0 bases and the J segment 3 bases; nucleotides outside the gene matches: 5. CDR1 is LGHNA and CDR2 is YSLEER in the germline V gene. CDR3 residues: CASSQDGGGDYNEQFF. Here the CDR3 DNA reads TGCGCCAGCAGCCAAGATGGGGGGGGAGACTACAATGAGCAGTTCTTC.

This clone was seen more than once but under ten times. This sequence joins TRBV6-6 and TRBJ2-1; 7 nucleotides align to TRBD2. Germline lookup yields CDR1 MNHNY and CDR2 SVGAGI (reference sequence). This CDR3 is built from 12 residues. J was trimmed by 9 bases and V by 4 bases; bases with no gene match: 3. CDR3 in DNA: TGTGCCAGCAGTTTAGCGGGTTTTGAGCAGTTCTTC. Amino acid sequence: CASSLAGFEQFF.

The chain carries TRBV7-2 and TRBJ2-3; 12 nucleotides match TRBD1. The junction had 1 base not matched to a gene; V was cut back by 5 bases and J by 4 bases. Germline CDR1 is SGHTA and CDR2 is FQGNSA. The CDR3 consists of 14 residues. The DNA of the CDR3 is TGTGCCAGCAGCCGGGACAGGGGGCCAGATACGCAGTATTTT. Residues: CASSRDRGPDTQYF.

There are a few counts of this clone. This chain links TRBV9 with TRBJ2-1, with D possibly matching TRBD1 (6 bases). Per the germline V gene, CDR1 is SGDLS and CDR2 is YYNGEE. The germline V and J ends were trimmed by 0 bases and 0 bases, with 16 bases remaining between them. This CDR3 is built from 18 residues. CDR3 residues: CASSVASDGTSSYNEQFF. The CDR3 region has the DNA TGTGCCAGCAGCGTAGCCTCAGACGGGACAAGCTCCTACAATGAGCAGTTCTTC.

This clone turned up a few times. This chain joins TRBV7-2 and TRBJ2-7; D possibly corresponds to TRBD1 (6 bases). Germline values: CDR1 SGHTA, CDR2 FQGNSA. The CDR3 is 16 residues long. V was cut by 7 bases and J by 4 bases, with 23 bases left in between. The CDR3 DNA reads TGTGCCAGCAACCACCCCAAGACAGGAGGACCATACGAGCAGTACTTC. This gives the protein CASNHPKTGGPYEQYF. The whole variable domain, filled in from reference TRBV7-2 and TRBJ2-7, reads GAGVSQSPSNKVTEKGKDVELRCDPISGHTALYWYRQSLGQGLEFLIYFQGNSAPDKSGLPSDRFSAERTGGSVSTLTIQRTQQEDSAVYLCASNHPKTGGPYEQYFGPGTRLTVT.

In its sample, this clone was seen a few times. The chain has TRBV5-1 and TRBJ2-7; TRBD1 matches 8 bases. CDR1 and CDR2 (germline): SGHRS, YFSETQ. Trimming took 4 bases from V and 2 from J; bases not matched to a gene: 5. The CDR3 contains 14 residues. In DNA, the CDR3 is TGCGCCAGCAGCCCGGACAGGGCAACCTACGAGCAGTACTTC. Its translation is CASSPDRATYEQYF. Supplemented by reference TRBV5-1 and TRBJ2-7, the full variable domain reads KAGVTQTPRYLIKTRGQQVTLSCSPISGHRSVSWYQQTPGQGLQFLFEYFSETQRNKGNFPGRFSGRQFSNSRSEMNVSTLELGDSALYLCASSPDRATYEQYFGPGTRLTVT.

The rearrangement joins TRBV28 to TRBJ2-3, with D possibly being TRBD1 (5 bases). V lost 8 bases, J lost 1 base, and 19 bases lay in between. This CDR3 contains 16 residues. CDR1 is MDHEN, CDR2 SYDVKM, per germline. CDR3 residues: CASGVGAEWGTDTQYF. For the CDR3, the DNA is TGTGCCAGCGGAGTTGGGGCTGAGTGGGGCACAGATACGCAGTATTTT.

The rearrangement uses TRBV6-6 and TRBJ1-1; D uncertain. The CDR3 consists of 10 residues. Germline lookup yields CDR1 MNHNY and CDR2 SVGAGI (reference sequence). The germline V and J ends were trimmed by 4 bases and 7 bases, with 4 bases remaining between them. DNA for the CDR3: TGTGCCAGCAGTTCCTATGAAGCTTTCTTT. Translated, it gives CASSSYEAFF.

This clone was seen only a few times. This sequence joins TRBV4-3 and TRBJ2-1; D not certain. V was cut by 2 bases and J by 3 bases, with 14 bases left in between. Germline V gives CDR1 LGHNA, CDR2 YSLEER. The CDR3 consists of 16 residues. CDR3 nucleotide sequence: TGCGCCAGCAGCCAACTCCTGGGCGTGAACTACAATGAGCAGTTCTTC. Translation gives CASSQLLGVNYNEQFF.

This clone has more than one count but fewer than ten. The CDR3 coding sequence is TGCAGCGTTGAAGGGCGGGGTCTTCTCCGTGTTGAGCAGTTCTTC. As protein: CSVEGRGLLRVEQFF. The V and J genes are TRBV29-1 and TRBJ2-1, with a possible D match to TRBD2 (6 bases). Germline V gene lookup returns CDR1 SQVTM and CDR2 ANQGSEA. With 1 base removed from V and 9 bases from J, the gap between germline ends came to 19 bases. The CDR3 runs 15 residues.

The rearrangement joins TRBV18 to TRBJ2-1; 11 nucleotides match TRBD2. Germline CDR1 is KGHSH and CDR2 is LQKENI. The length of the CDR3 is 17 residues. V gave up 4 bases and J gave up 1 base; unmatched junction bases: 6. This CDR3 reads CASSLRTSGFSYNEQFF. CDR3 DNA sequence: TGTGCCAGCTCACTGAGGACTAGCGGGTTTTCCTACAATGAGCAGTTCTTC.

The chain uses TRBV7-8 and TRBJ2-3; TRBD2 agrees at 10 bases. CDR1 is SGHVS and CDR2 is FQNEAQ in the germline V gene. The CDR3 runs 17 residues. V lost 5 bases and J lost 3; bases outside the gene matches: 11. The CDR3 DNA reads as TGTGCCAGCAGCCCGCGGTTAGCGGGAGGTGGGACAGATACGCAGTATTTT. Protein sequence: CASSPRLAGGGTDTQYF.

The J gene is TRBJ1-5, the V gene TRBV5-1; TRBD1 matches at 9 bases. The CDR3 extends over 15 amino acids. With V trimmed by 4 bases and J by 7 bases, 9 bases remained unmatched. Germline V gene data show CDR1 as SGHRS and CDR2 as YFSETQ. CDR3 sequence (DNA): TGCGCCAGCAGCCCTAATACAGGGGGCGGCCAGCCCCAGCATTTT. Its translation: CASSPNTGGGQPQHF.

The V gene is TRBV10-3, the J gene TRBJ2-3, with TRBD2 as a possible D gene (6 bases). The CDR3 sequence is 16 residues long. The ends were cut back, 2 bases at V and 4 bases at J, with 16 bases in the middle. Germline assignment: CDR1 ENHRY and CDR2 SYGVKD. The CDR3 sequence: CAISEQSAQRADTQYF. The CDR3 DNA is TGTGCCATCAGTGAGCAGAGCGCCCAGCGGGCAGATACGCAGTATTTT.

V is TRBV10-3 and J is TRBJ1-2; D is unclear. With 3 bases removed from V and 6 bases from J, the gap between germline ends came to 11 bases. The CDR3 length is 13 residues. CDR1 is ENHRY, CDR2 SYGVKD, per germline. The CDR3 here is CAISDRPADGYTF. Written as DNA, the CDR3 is TGTGCCATCAGTGACAGGCCTGCTGATGGCTACACCTTC.

The rearrangement joins TRBV5-4 to TRBJ2-1; TRBD1 aligns across 8 bases. Per the germline V gene, CDR1 is SGHNT and CDR2 is YYREEE (reference sequence). The CDR3 consists of 14 residues. V shed 5 bases and J 5 bases; nucleotides not matched to a gene: 6. Here the CDR3 DNA reads TGTGCCAGCAGTAGGGACAGGTTGAACAATGAGCAGTTCTTC. It yields the protein CASSRDRLNNEQFF.